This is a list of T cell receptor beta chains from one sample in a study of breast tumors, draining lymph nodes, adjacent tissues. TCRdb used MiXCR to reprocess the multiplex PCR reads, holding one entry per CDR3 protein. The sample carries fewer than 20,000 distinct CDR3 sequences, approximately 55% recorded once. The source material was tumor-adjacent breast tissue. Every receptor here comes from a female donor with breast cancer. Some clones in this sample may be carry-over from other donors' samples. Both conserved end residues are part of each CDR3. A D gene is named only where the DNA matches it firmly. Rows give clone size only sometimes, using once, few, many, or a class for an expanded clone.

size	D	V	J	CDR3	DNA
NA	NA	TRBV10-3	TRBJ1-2	CAISNDRNYGSF	TGTGCCATCAGCAATGACAGGAACTATGGCTCCTTC
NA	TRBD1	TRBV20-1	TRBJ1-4	CSARNRGPEKLFF	TGCAGTGCTAGGAACAGGGGGCCTGAAAAACTGTTTTTT
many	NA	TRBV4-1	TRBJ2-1	CASSPQGLGTYNEQFF	TGCGCCAGCAGCCCTCAGGGTTTGGGAACCTACAATGAGCAGTTCTTC
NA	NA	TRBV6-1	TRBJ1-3	CASSEGWGGNTIYF	TGTGCCAGCAGTGAAGGGTGGGGGGGCAACACCATATATTTT
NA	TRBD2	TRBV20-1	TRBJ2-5	CSERIAGGRETQYF	TGCAGTGAAAGAATAGCGGGAGGCCGAGAGACCCAGTACTTC
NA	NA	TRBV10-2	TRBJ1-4	CASSESGGGEKLFF	TGCGCCAGCAGTGAGAGTGGAGGTGGGGAAAAACTGTTTTTT
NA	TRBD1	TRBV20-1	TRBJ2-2	CSASKGDRGDTGELFF	TGCAGTGCTAGCAAGGGCGACAGGGGGGACACCGGGGAGCTGTTTTTT
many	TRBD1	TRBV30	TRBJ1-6	CAWSAGQDNSPLHF	TGTGCCTGGAGTGCCGGACAGGATAATTCACCCCTCCACTTT
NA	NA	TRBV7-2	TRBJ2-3	CASSLARATTDTQYF	TGTGCCAGCAGCTTAGCGAGGGCGACCACAGATACGCAGTATTTT
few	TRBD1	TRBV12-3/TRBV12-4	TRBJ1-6	CASRAFGTGNSPLHF	TGTGCCAGCAGGGCTTTTGGGACAGGGAATTCACCCCTCCACTTT
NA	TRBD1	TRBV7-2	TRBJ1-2	CASSTQGALAGGYTF	TGTGCCAGCAGTACCCAGGGGGCGCTGGCGGGCGGCTACACCTTC
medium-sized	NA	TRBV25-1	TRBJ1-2	CASRSDRDGYTF	TGTGCCAGCCGCTCGGACAGAGATGGCTACACCTTC